These T cell receptor beta chains were read from a single sample in a study of blood T cell repertoires in COVID-19. Assay: immunoSEQ multiplex PCR; the TCRdb copy retains only in-frame clones and omits some. The sample has about 290,000 clones; roughly 89% are singletons. Sequenced input: peripheral blood. The receptor source for this set is a woman aged 25-40 years with COVID-19, enrolled during active disease. Both conserved end residues are part of each CDR3. A D gene is named only where the DNA matches it firmly. Not all rows give a size; the values are once, few, many and, for expanded clones, a class.

-,TRBV7-9,TRBJ1-2,-,TGTGCCAGCAGCTTATTAGAGGGATACTATGGCTACACCTTC,CASSLLEGYYGYTF
-,TRBV2,TRBJ1-6,TRBD1,TGTGCCAGCAGTGCCCAGGGGGAGTTCACTTATAATTCACCCCTCCACTTT,CASSAQGEFTYNSPLHF
-,TRBV6-5,TRBJ2-7,-,TGTGCCAGCAGTACCCTGGGACTCCCAGGTCGGGAGCAGTACTTC,CASSTLGLPGREQYF
-,TRBV7-2,TRBJ1-2,TRBD1,TGTGCCAGCAGCCCTCAGACAGGGGATGACGGCTATGGCTACACCTTC,CASSPQTGDDGYGYTF
-,TRBV19,TRBJ1-1,-,TGTGCCAGTAGCCGGACAGTGAACACTGAAGCTTTCTTT,CASSRTVNTEAFF
once,TRBV19,TRBJ1-2,TRBD1,TGTGCCAGTAGTCCGGGACAGGGGGTGTATGGCTACACCTTC,CASSPGQGVYGYTF
-,TRBV15,TRBJ2-1,TRBD1,TGTGCCACCAGCGACTACAGGGGGTCCAATGAGCAGTTCTTC,CATSDYRGSNEQFF
-,TRBV3-1/TRBV3-2,TRBJ2-7,TRBD1,TGTGCCAGCAGCCGGCGGGGACAGGGGGCGTACGAGCAGTACTTC,CASSRRGQGAYEQYF
-,TRBV6-4,TRBJ1-1,-,TGTGCCAGCAATCGACAGACCCTAGGCACTGAAGCTTTCTTT,CASNRQTLGTEAFF
once,TRBV4-1,TRBJ1-5,TRBD1,TGCGCCAGCAGCCAAGAACAGGGGTCCGTTCATCCCCAGCATTTT,CASSQEQGSVHPQHF
-,TRBV2,TRBJ1-2,-,TGTGCCAGCAGCGCCGTTGGGACATATGGCTACACCTTC,CASSAVGTYGYTF
once,TRBV11-2,TRBJ2-7,-,TGTGCCAGCAGCACGCCGGGCGGGACAGAGCCCTACGAGCAGTACTTC,CASSTPGGTEPYEQYF
once,TRBV10-3,TRBJ1-1,-,TGTGCCATCAGTGAGTCAGATGGCGGTTACGAAGCTTTCTTT,CAISESDGGYEAFF
few,TRBV6-2/TRBV6-3,TRBJ2-3,-,TGTGCCAGCACCCCGATGGGGGGTATGGGGACAGATACGCAGTATTTT,CASTPMGGMGTDTQYF
once,TRBV29-1,TRBJ2-7,TRBD1,TGCAGCGTTGAAGATTCAGGGGGCGAGGGTTACGAGCAGTACTTC,CSVEDSGGEGYEQYF
-,TRBV5-6,TRBJ2-5,TRBD1,TGTGCCAGCAGCTCCTTTGGACAGGGGAGAGGGCAAGAGACCCAGTACTTC,CASSSFGQGRGQETQYF
-,TRBV24-1,TRBJ2-6,-,TGTGCCACCATGGCCTCTGGGGCCAACGTCCTGACTTTC,CATMASGANVLTF
-,TRBV5-1,TRBJ1-2,TRBD1,TGCGCCAGCAGCGTAGGGACAGGATATGGCTACACCTTC,CASSVGTGYGYTF
-,TRBV5-5,TRBJ1-5,-,TGTGCCAGCAGCTTGGTTCCGGTCAATCAGCCCCAGCATTTT,CASSLVPVNQPQHF
-,TRBV15,TRBJ2-7,-,TGTGCCACCAGCAGAGATTCCCAAAACGAGCAGTACTTC,CATSRDSQNEQYF
-,TRBV12-3/TRBV12-4,TRBJ2-1,-,TGTGCCAGCAGTTTCGGACAGAATGAGCAGTTCTTC,CASSFGQNEQFF
-,TRBV7-9,TRBJ2-7,TRBD1,TGTGCCAGCAGCGCAGGGACAGCCAGTATATACGAGCAGTACTTC,CASSAGTASIYEQYF
-,TRBV14,TRBJ2-2,TRBD1,TGTGCCAGCAGCCCCAGACAGGGGACCGGGGAGCTGTTTTTT,CASSPRQGTGELFF
-,TRBV10-3,TRBJ1-2,TRBD1,TGTGCCATCTCACCTACAGGGGATGGCTACACCTTC,CAISPTGDGYTF
-,TRBV5-1,TRBJ2-7,-,TGCGCCAGCAGCTTGGATGTTGGGGGGGGGCCCGCATACTTC,CASSLDVGGGPAYF
-,TRBV7-6,TRBJ2-1,TRBD2,TGTGCCAGCAGCTTAGAAGAATCCGGGACTAGCTTGTGGGATGAGCAGTTCTTC,CASSLEESGTSLWDEQFF
-,TRBV19,TRBJ1-4,TRBD1,TGTGCCAGTACAGGGGGGAGGTTTGCAACTAATGAAAAACTGTTTTTT,CASTGGRFATNEKLFF
-,TRBV10-2,TRBJ2-3,TRBD1,TGCGCCAGCAGTAACAGGGGGCATTGGAGAGATACGCAGTATTTT,CASSNRGHWRDTQYF
-,TRBV5-1,TRBJ2-7,-,TGCGCCAGCAGCTTGGAGGCGGGGACCCCGCTTTACGAGCAGTACTTC,CASSLEAGTPLYEQYF
-,TRBV5-1,TRBJ1-5,-,TGCGCCAGCAGCTTCAACGGCCTTCAGGGGAATCAGCCCCAGCATTTT,CASSFNGLQGNQPQHF
-,TRBV28,TRBJ1-2,TRBD1,TGTGCCAGCAGTTTTTCCCTTCGTATTCTCGGACAGGGAGAAGGCTACACCTTC,CASSFSLRILGQGEGYTF
-,TRBV15,TRBJ1-4,-,TGTGCCACCAGCAGAGACGCGGGTAGCGAAAAACTGTTTTTT,CATSRDAGSEKLFF
-,TRBV30,TRBJ2-2,-,TGTGCCTGGAGCTCCGGGGTCGGGGAGCTGTTTTTT,CAWSSGVGELFF
-,TRBV6-5,TRBJ1-6,TRBD1,TGTGCCAGCAGTTACTCGGGACAGGGGGCGCAATCACCCCTCCACTTT,CASSYSGQGAQSPLHF
-,TRBV27,TRBJ1-1,-,TGTGCCAGCAGTCCTTCGACAGGTATCAACACTGAAGCTTTCTTT,CASSPSTGINTEAFF
-,TRBV3-1/TRBV3-2,TRBJ1-2,-,TGTGCCAGCAGCCATCTAGGCGGCGGGGGCGTTGGCTACACCTTC,CASSHLGGGGVGYTF
-,TRBV7-2,TRBJ2-3,TRBD2,TGTGCCAGCAGCTTAGTGGCTAGCGGGGGGTACTATAACACAGATACGCAGTATTTT,CASSLVASGGYYNTDTQYF
-,TRBV28,TRBJ1-2,-,TGTGCCAGCAGTTTACCGCGGGGGGGCTATGGCTACACCTTC,CASSLPRGGYGYTF
-,TRBV9,TRBJ2-7,-,TGTGCCAGCAGCGTAGCTGGGGCCTCCTACGAGCAGTACTTC,CASSVAGASYEQYF
once,TRBV6-2/TRBV6-3,TRBJ2-2,TRBD1,TGTGCCAGCAGCCCTCGGGACAGGGGGCCGCACGGGGAGCTGTTTTTT,CASSPRDRGPHGELFF
-,TRBV27,TRBJ2-5,-,TGTGCCAGCAGGTTGGGCGGGTCGGGGACCCAGTACTTC,CASRLGGSGTQYF
-,TRBV28,TRBJ1-5,TRBD1,TGTGCCAGCAGTTTCCCCGGGACAGGGGATTTGAGCAATCAGCCCCAGCATTTT,CASSFPGTGDLSNQPQHF
-,TRBV19,TRBJ1-5,-,TGTGCCAGTACCCAGGACAGAGACCTTTATCAGCCCCAGCATTTT,CASTQDRDLYQPQHF
-,TRBV5-1,TRBJ1-5,TRBD1,TGCGCCAGCAGCTTGTATGGGACAGGCTCGGGTCAGCCCCAGCATTTT,CASSLYGTGSGQPQHF
-,TRBV28,TRBJ2-2,-,TGTGCCAGTAAAGACATCCTCCTCACCGGGGAGCTGTTTTTT,CASKDILLTGELFF
-,TRBV19,TRBJ2-7,TRBD1,TGTGCCAGTAGTTCCGGGACAGGGGGGATCTACGAGCAGTACTTC,CASSSGTGGIYEQYF
-,TRBV19,TRBJ1-1,-,TGTGCCAGTACCCTAACAGGGACAAACACTGAAGCTTTCTTT,CASTLTGTNTEAFF
-,TRBV27,TRBJ2-2,-,TGTGCCAGCAGTTTCCGCGGCACCGGGGAGCTGTTTTTT,CASSFRGTGELFF
-,TRBV4-1,TRBJ2-7,TRBD1,TGCGCCAGCAGCCATTCTCAACCACGGACAGGGAGCTCCTACGAGCAGTACTTC,CASSHSQPRTGSSYEQYF
-,TRBV3-1/TRBV3-2,TRBJ1-2,TRBD1,TGTGCCAGCAGCCGAGGGACAGGGTTCGGCGGAAATGGCTACACCTTC,CASSRGTGFGGNGYTF
-,TRBV5-4,TRBJ1-2,TRBD1,TGTGCCAGCAGCACGACAGGGGGCTATGGCTACACCTTC,CASSTTGGYGYTF
few,TRBV29-1,TRBJ1-3,-,TGCAGCGCCCAGGTGGTCGGTGACTCTGGAAACACCATATATTTT,CSAQVVGDSGNTIYF